This TCR beta chain is drawn from a study of identical twins. This clonotype was recorded a few times. TCRdb processed the 5' RACE reads anew with MiXCR; each CDR3 protein has one entry. In the table there are around 1.7 million distinct CDR3 sequences, around a third of which are singletons. V was clipped by 10 bases and J by 12 bases; unmatched bases: 11. The CDR3 sequence is 12 residues long. Germline V gene sequence: CDR1 MDHEN, CDR2 SYDVKM. The source is a newborn girl in good health. This sequence joins TRBV28 and TRBJ2-1; TRBD2 aligns across 8 bases. The sample was cord blood. The CDR3 sequence: CATLWGGLGQFF. CDR3 nucleotides: TGTGCCACCCTCTGGGGGGGACTAGGGCAGTTCTTC.